The rows below give T cell receptor beta chains drawn from one sample of a study of human T cells and chemical hapten exposure. TCRdb reanalysed the RACE reads using MiXCR and keeps one entry per CDR3 protein. Counted here are 250,000 or so distinct CDR3 sequences, over 7.5% occurring once; the ten biggest clones make up more than 0.95%. The material sequenced was whole blood, taken in connection with sensitization to the hapten diphenylcyclopropenone (DPC). The receptors here all came from a man younger than 30 with alopecia areata. Some clones in this sample may be carry-over from other donors' samples. Each CDR3 is given with its conserved first and last residue. Each record gives: V gene, clone size, CDR3 protein. For some rows the clone size is stated as once, few or many, or as a class when expanded; others skip it.

>TRBV6-1|NA
CASSEVPRMNTEAFF
>TRBV18|NA
CASSPPVLQETQYF
>TRBV6-5|NA
CASSYPDETQYF
>TRBV2|few
CASSEQERGGHDIQYF
>TRBV14|few
CASSPMSGANTEAFF
>TRBV4-3|NA
CASSQEGQGANSEQYF
>TRBV7-8|few
CASSSTAFKNIQYF
>TRBV10-2|few
CASNSVTGVNYGYTF
>TRBV28|once
CVSIPPGLALSYNEQFF
>TRBV6-6|few
CASFAGIGEKLFF
>TRBV6-5|few
CASSYTTGLYGYTF
>TRBV27|many
CASSLSASGGSGETQYF
>TRBV5-1|NA
CASTGDSDGYTF
>TRBV25-1|NA
CASSQQGARGHEQFF
>TRBV7-9|many
CASSSDTGSAYNEQFF
>TRBV20-1|NA
CSARTYEQYF
>TRBV6-5|many
CASSYSTGSRAWNSPLHF